The 32 T cell receptor beta chains below come from one sample, sequenced in a study of T cells after yellow fever vaccination. TCRdb re-analysed the 5' RACE reads in MiXCR, keeping a single row per CDR3 protein. Of roughly 260,000 distinct CDR3 sequences listed, 13% are singletons. The material was CD4+ T cells sorted from PBMCs, obtained 45 days after the yellow fever booster vaccination. The receptors derive from a man younger than 45 who received the YFV17D yellow fever vaccine.

This clonotype was detected a few times. The chain couples TRBV12-3 or TRBV12-4 to TRBJ1-5; maybe TRBD1 (5 bases). Trimming cost V 3 bases and J 15 bases, with 21 bases left between them. There are 14 residues in the CDR3. CDR3 sequence reads: CASSFALRDPLRHF. The CDR3 DNA follows: TGTGCCAGCAGTTTTGCCCTCCGGGACCCCCTGCGGCATTTT.

This clonotype was recorded at least ten times. The genes are TRBV20-1 and TRBJ2-1; D remains unclear. Trimming took off 3 bases at V and 0 bases at J, with 15 bases between the two ends. CDR1 and CDR2 from the germline V gene are DFQATT and SNEGSKA (reference sequence). The CDR3 totals 16 residues. The CDR3 sequence: CSASLAGLSSYNEQFF. CDR3 coding DNA: TGCAGTGCTAGCCTGGCCGGCCTGAGCTCCTACAATGAGCAGTTCTTC.

The J gene is TRBJ2-7, the V gene TRBV28, with 9 bases that match TRBD1. Per the germline V gene, CDR1 is MDHEN and CDR2 is SYDVKM. V trimming: 6 bases; J trimming: 4 bases; junction bases outside the gene matches: 10. The CDR3 loop spans 15 amino acids. The CDR3 loop reads CASSPPDRGRYEQYF. The CDR3 nucleotides are TGTGCCAGCAGCCCACCTGACAGGGGGAGGTACGAGCAGTACTTC.

The chain combines TRBV6-2 or TRBV6-3 with TRBJ1-1; tentative D call: TRBD1 (5 bases). V was clipped by 5 bases and J by 5 bases, with 18 bases between them. Germline-derived CDR1 and CDR2 are MNHEY and SVGEGT. The CDR3 extends over 15 amino acids. The CDR3 region is CASSPLSWSGTEAFF. The CDR3 DNA follows: TGTGCCAGCAGTCCGCTATCTTGGTCAGGGACTGAAGCTTTCTTT.

This clonotype was counted only a few times. The rearrangement joins TRBV7-9 to TRBJ1-2, with D uncertain. The germline V gene has CDR1 SEHNR and CDR2 FQNEAQ (reference sequence). This CDR3 has 13 amino acids. V was pared by 2 bases and J by 8 bases, with 12 bases between. The CDR3 region is CASSLRGESGYTF. DNA for the CDR3: TGTGCCAGCAGCTTAAGAGGAGAATCCGGCTACACCTTC.

The chain is built from TRBV6-1 and TRBJ1-5, with no clear D. This CDR3 has 16 residues. Germline V gene lookup returns CDR1 MNHNS and CDR2 SASEGT. V was shortened by 0 bases and J by 4 bases, with 13 bases between the two germline ends. DNA of the CDR3: TGTGCCAGCAGTGAAGCGGGGTACAGCATTAATCAGCCCCAGCATTTT. Protein: CASSEAGYSINQPQHF.

V gene TRBV27 combines with J gene TRBJ2-7, with D perhaps matching TRBD1 (5 bases). This CDR3 is 14 amino acids long. With 5 bases removed from V and 2 bases from J, the gap between germline ends came to 13 bases. CDR1 is MNHEY, CDR2 SMNVEV, per germline (reference sequence). In nucleotides, the CDR3 is TGTGCCAGCAGTCTCTACAGGTCCCCCTACGAGCAGTACTTC. Encoded protein: CASSLYRSPYEQYF.

This clonotype has ten or more counts. The chain is built from TRBV12-3 or TRBV12-4 and TRBJ2-1, with unresolved D. The V gene lost 3 bases and the J gene lost 8 bases, with 8 bases spanning the gap. This CDR3 contains 12 residues. The CDR3 coding sequence is TGTGCCAGCAGTTTGTACGGCGATGAGCAGTTCTTC. Its translation: CASSLYGDEQFF.

The chain is built from TRBV11-2 and TRBJ2-2, with D tentatively TRBD2 (5 bases). Germline values: CDR1 SGHAT, CDR2 FQNNGV. Trimming removed 0 bases at V and 5 bases at J, with 16 bases between. The CDR3 totals 17 residues. The DNA for the CDR3 is TGTGCCAGCAGCTTAGATCGGGGTGGGAGTAAAACCGGGGAGCTGTTTTTT. This translates into CASSLDRGGSKTGELFF.

V is TRBV3-1 and J is TRBJ2-7; D possibly corresponds to TRBD2 (6 bases). CDR1 is LGHDT and CDR2 is YNNKEL in the germline V gene (reference sequence). The CDR3 is 17 residues long. Deletions cut 2 bases from V and 2 bases from J, with 19 bases between. As DNA, the CDR3 is TGTGCCAGCAGCCAAACTTTCGTTTGGCGGGGACCCTACGAGCAGTACTTC. Its translation is CASSQTFVWRGPYEQYF.

This clonotype appeared a few times. The chain uses TRBV21-1 and TRBJ2-3; the table gives TRBD1 as D, unverified against the DNA. TRBV21-1 is a pseudogene segment. The CDR3 totals 17 residues. The chain's CDR3 is CASSTSAQGSSTDTQYF. CDR3 sequence (DNA): TGTGCCAGCAGCACTTCCGCACAGGGATCTAGCACAGATACGCAGTATTTT.

This clonotype was found a few times. In nucleotides, the CDR3 is TGCAGTCCTTCCTCTTTAGGGCGGGCAGATACGCAGTATTTT. Protein: CSPSSLGRADTQYF. This rearrangement joins TRBV20-1 to TRBJ2-3; D possibly corresponds to TRBD2 (5 bases). Germline values: CDR1 DFQATT, CDR2 SNEGSKA (reference sequence). Trimming removed 8 bases at V and 4 bases at J, with 19 bases between. This CDR3 region has 14 residues.

The chain recombines TRBV28 with TRBJ2-4; D not resolved. Germline CDR1 reads MDHEN; CDR2 reads SYDVKM. Trimming stripped 3 bases from V and 10 bases from J, with 7 bases between. This CDR3 has 11 residues. In DNA, the CDR3 is TGTGCCAGCAGTTTTCGGCGGATTCAGTACTTC. Translated, it gives CASSFRRIQYF.

This clonotype appeared a few times. The chain carries TRBV7-2 and TRBJ1-2, with D possibly matching TRBD1 (5 bases). The V gene's germline CDR1 is SGHTA and CDR2 FQGNSA. The CDR3 has 14 residues. With 5 bases removed from V and 8 bases from J, the gap between germline ends came to 18 bases. Written as DNA, the CDR3 is TGTGCCAGCAGCCCGCGCAGTGGGGGAGTCGGCTACACCTTC. Translated, it gives CASSPRSGGVGYTF.

A few counts support this clonotype. V gene TRBV5-4 combines with J gene TRBJ1-5; TRBD1 might be the D (6 bases). The CDR3 covers 14 residues. The V end lost 3 bases, the J end lost 7 bases, and 14 bases lay between the germline ends. Germline assignment: CDR1 SGHNT and CDR2 YYREEE (reference sequence). The DNA for the CDR3 is TGTGCCAGCAGCTCCGACGCACAGGGCCAGCCCCAGCATTTT. It encodes CASSSDAQGQPQHF.

This clonotype was counted only a few times. The genes are TRBV11-2 and TRBJ2-6; TRBD1 agrees at 7 bases. The V gene end was trimmed by 0 bases and the J gene end by 3 bases; junction bases not matched to a gene: 11. The V gene's germline CDR1 is SGHAT and CDR2 FQNNGV. The CDR3 spans 19 residues. In DNA, the CDR3 is TGTGCCAGCAGCTTAGAGAGGCCAGGGGGAGTCTTTGGGGCCAACGTCCTGACTTTC. Its protein is CASSLERPGGVFGANVLTF.

This clonotype has more than one count but fewer than ten. The V call is TRBV3-1, the J call TRBJ2-3; D is unresolved. V lost 5 bases and J 7 bases, leaving 13 bases between the germline ends. Germline CDR1 and CDR2: LGHDT and YNNKEL (reference sequence). This CDR3 region has 13 residues. The CDR3 loop reads CASSGWDFNTQYF. CDR3 nucleotides: TGTGCCAGCAGCGGTTGGGATTTCAATACGCAGTATTTT.

This clonotype was picked up many times. CDR3 loop: CASSLGGAGNQPQHF. CDR3 sequence (DNA): TGCGCCAGCAGCTTGGGAGGGGCAGGCAATCAGCCCCAGCATTTT. The V call is TRBV5-1, the J call TRBJ1-5, with a weak D call TRBD1 (5 bases). CDR3 length: 15 amino acids. V lost 0 bases and J 2 bases, leaving 9 bases between the germline ends. Germline V CDR1 and CDR2: SGHRS, YFSETQ.

This clonotype was detected only once. The chain couples TRBV19 to TRBJ2-7; 11 bases line up with TRBD2. Germline values: CDR1 LNHDA, CDR2 SQIVND (reference sequence). Trimming at V came to 4 bases and at J to 4 bases, leaving 6 bases not matched to a gene. This CDR3 is 15 amino acids long. CDR3 DNA sequence: TGTGCCAGTAGTAAGACTAGCGGGACGGGATACGAGCAGTACTTC. Its protein product is CASSKTSGTGYEQYF.

This clonotype was observed a handful of times. The chain is built from TRBV10-2 and TRBJ2-4, with no clear D. Germline CDR1 and CDR2: WSHSY and SAAADI. Deletions cut 4 bases from V and 9 bases from J, with 7 bases between. This CDR3 has 11 residues. CDR3 sequence reads: CASSGNTIQYF. The CDR3 bases are TGCGCCAGCAGTGGGAATACCATTCAGTACTTC.

This clonotype turned up a few times. The gene calls are TRBV5-1 and TRBJ2-7; 9 positions match TRBD1. The CDR3 loop spans 15 amino acids. The ends lost 7 bases at V and 0 bases at J; junction bases unmatched: 8. Germline assignment: CDR1 SGHRS and CDR2 YFSETQ. This CDR3 is CASGTGISSSYEQYF. CDR3 coding DNA: TGCGCCAGCGGGACAGGGATTTCCAGCTCCTACGAGCAGTACTTC. Supplemented by reference TRBV5-1 and TRBJ2-7, the full variable domain reads KAGVTQTPRYLIKTRGQQVTLSCSPISGHRSVSWYQQTPGQGLQFLFEYFSETQRNKGNFPGRFSGRQFSNSRSEMNVSTLELGDSALYLCASGTGISSSYEQYFGPGTRLTVT.

At least ten counts were recorded for this clonotype. The chain couples TRBV11-2 to TRBJ2-1; D is possibly TRBD1 or TRBD2 (5 bases each). Per germline, CDR1 SGHAT and CDR2 FQNNGV. Trimming cost V 1 base and J 0 bases, with 7 bases left between them. The CDR3 spans 15 residues. The CDR3 is CASSLGGVSYNEQFF. The CDR3 nucleotides are TGTGCCAGCAGCTTAGGAGGGGTCTCCTACAATGAGCAGTTCTTC.

Comments on this clonotype: At one boundary the junction diverges from the germline segment, which might be a read error. This chain joins TRBV7-7 and TRBJ2-4, with 7 bases fitting TRBD2. Germline V CDR1 and CDR2: SSHAT, FNYEAQ (reference sequence). There are 16 residues in the CDR3. CDR3 nucleotides: TGTGCTAGCAGCTTAGTAGCGGGTATAGCCAAAAACATTCAGTACTTC. Translating gives CASSLVAGIAKNIQYF.

The gene calls are TRBV20-1 and TRBJ2-2; 11 bases map to TRBD1. With V trimmed by 0 bases and J by 1 base, 13 bases remained unmatched. This CDR3 has 20 residues. The germline V gene has CDR1 DFQATT and CDR2 SNEGSKA (reference sequence). Written as DNA, the CDR3 is TGCAGTGCTAGAGATCTAGGACAGGGGGCGCCTCCTCGGAACACCGGGGAGCTGTTTTTT. Protein product: CSARDLGQGAPPRNTGELFF.

This clonotype was counted only a few times. This chain links TRBV21-1 with TRBJ2-7; TRBD2 is the table's D call, not checked against the DNA. TRBV21-1 is a listed pseudogene. This CDR3 comprises 13 residues. The chain's CDR3 is CASSRAGSYEQYF. The CDR3 DNA reads as TGTGCCAGCAGCAGGGCAGGGTCCTACGAGCAGTACTTC.

J is TRBJ2-2 and V is TRBV7-2, with 7 bases aligning to TRBD2. The germline gives CDR1 SGHTA, CDR2 FQGNSA. The ends lost 4 bases at V and 8 bases at J; junction bases unmatched: 13. This CDR3 is 16 amino acids long. The CDR3 loop reads CASSSGRELLRGELFF. For the CDR3, the DNA is TGTGCCAGCAGCTCGGGGAGGGAGCTTCTCCGGGGGGAGCTGTTTTTT. Full variable domain (rest looked up from reference TRBV7-2 and TRBJ2-2): GAGVSQSPSNKVTEKGKDVELRCDPISGHTALYWYRQSLGQGLEFLIYFQGNSAPDKSGLPSDRFSAERTGGSVSTLTIQRTQQEDSAVYLCASSSGRELLRGELFFGEGSRLTVL.

This clonotype was recorded a few times. V gene TRBV4-3 combines with J gene TRBJ2-3; 9 bases align to TRBD2. The V gene end was trimmed by 5 bases and the J gene end by 5 bases; junction bases not matched to a gene: 8. The CDR3 spans 15 residues. Germline CDR1 LGHNA, CDR2 YSLEER. The CDR3 coding sequence is TGCGCCAGCAGCATGGGTGGTAGCGGGAGAGATACGCAGTATTTT. Translated, it gives CASSMGGSGRDTQYF.

In its sample, this clonotype was seen a few times. This rearrangement joins TRBV20-1 to TRBJ2-3; 9 positions match TRBD1. From germline, CDR1 is DFQATT and CDR2 SNEGSKA (reference sequence). The CDR3 has 20 amino acids. Losses at the gene ends were 6 bases for V and 4 bases for J; bases not matched to a gene: 26. CDR3 in DNA: TGCAGTGCCCTCCCCAGGGATGCCCAGGGGGGACAGGGTACCGCAGATACGCAGTATTTT. This translates into CSALPRDAQGGQGTADTQYF.

The V call is TRBV29-1, the J call TRBJ1-2; D might be TRBD1 (6 bases). This CDR3 spans 13 amino acids. Deletions cut 4 bases from V and 2 bases from J, with 11 bases between. The germline gives CDR1 SQVTM, CDR2 ANQGSEA. Here the CDR3 DNA reads TGCAGCGTTGGTGGACAGCCCAACTATGGCTACACCTTC. Encoded protein: CSVGGQPNYGYTF. Complete variable domain (other parts from reference TRBV29-1 and TRBJ1-2): SAVISQKPSRDICQRGTSLTIQCQVDSQVTMMFWYRQQPGQSLTLIATANQGSEATYESGFVIDKFPISRPNLTFSTLTVSNMSPEDSSIYLCSVGGQPNYGYTFGSGTRLTVV.

The chain links TRBV5-1 to TRBJ1-3; D is unresolved. Trimming cost V 0 bases and J 0 bases, with 7 bases left between them. The CDR3 is 15 residues long. CDR1 and CDR2 from the germline V gene are SGHRS and YFSETQ. The CDR3: CASSLGQISGNTIYF. CDR3 in DNA: TGCGCCAGCAGCTTGGGACAAATCTCTGGAAACACCATATATTTT. The full variable domain, with the rest looked up from reference TRBV5-1 and TRBJ1-3, is KAGVTQTPRYLIKTRGQQVTLSCSPISGHRSVSWYQQTPGQGLQFLFEYFSETQRNKGNFPGRFSGRQFSNSRSEMNVSTLELGDSALYLCASSLGQISGNTIYFGEGSWLTVV.

This clonotype has more than one count but fewer than ten. V gene TRBV7-9 combines with J gene TRBJ2-3; D gene uncertain. CDR1 and CDR2 (germline): SEHNR, FQNEAQ (reference sequence). CDR3 size: 14 residues. Trimming stripped 2 bases from V and 0 bases from J, with 6 bases between. As DNA, the CDR3 is TGTGCCAGCAGCTTAAGTATTAGCACAGATACGCAGTATTTT. Its translation is CASSLSISTDTQYF.

The rearrangement uses TRBV29-1 and TRBJ2-5; tentatively, D is TRBD1 (6 bases). V was pared by 3 bases and J by 4 bases, with 12 bases between. CDR1 and CDR2 (germline): SQVTM, ANQGSEA. The CDR3 is made up of 13 amino acids. The CDR3 bases are TGCAGCGTTGACAGGGACAACCGAGAGACCCAGTACTTC. Translating it yields CSVDRDNRETQYF.